This entry features one TCR beta chain sequence. Individual cDNA molecules were tagged with unique molecular identifiers, the study reported. TCRdb fed the 5' RACE reads into MiXCR, producing one record per CDR3 protein. The table records 60,000 or so distinct CDR3 sequences, roughly an eighth of them present only once. Germline CDR1 DFQATT, CDR2 SNEGSKA (reference sequence). The CDR3 extends over 13 amino acids. Losses at the gene ends were 5 bases for V and 10 bases for J; bases not matched to a gene: 6. This sample stems from a study of early T cells in non-severe SARS-CoV-2 infection. The genes are TRBV20-1 and TRBJ1-6; 9 nucleotides align to TRBD1. The material sequenced was whole blood, taken at baseline. This receptor was taken from an adult who was a healthcare worker with PCR-confirmed SARS-CoV-2 infection or an uninfected control (not recorded which). This CDR3 is CSAPGTGRSPLHF. CDR3 DNA sequence: TGCAGTGCTCCCGGGACAGGGCGGTCACCCCTCCACTTT.